The entry that follows covers one T cell receptor (beta chain) sequence. What it binds is not known. The data are from a study of cytomegalovirus exposure and HLA in healthy donors. Overall study findings and caveats: Diagnosis of cytomegalovirus status made by the classifier reportedly showed high specificity and sensitivity. According to an earlier analysis, most TCR beta V segments yielded productive rearrangements about 90% or about 30% of the time.

This CDR3 contains 17 residues. V shed 7 bases, J shed 4 bases, and the junction held 16 bases outside the gene matches. The germline gives CDR1 SQVTM, CDR2 ANQGSEA. Vbeta (60) and Jbeta (13) primers were used in the PCR. Sequencing was performed with immunoSEQ multiplex PCR; in TCRdb, only in-frame clones are kept and a portion is missing. The repertoire holds some 160,000 clones, roughly 80% seen once, with 2% to 2.5% in the top ten. Sequenced input: PBMCs. This clonotype originated in a boy aged 2 to 9 in good health and CMV-seronegative. The rearrangement links TRBV29-1 to TRBJ2-2; 9 positions agree with TRBD1. The CDR3 protein is CSALGGTGYRGTGELFF. CDR3 DNA: TGCAGCGCCTTAGGGGGGACAGGGTATCGCGGCACCGGGGAGCTGTTTTTT.